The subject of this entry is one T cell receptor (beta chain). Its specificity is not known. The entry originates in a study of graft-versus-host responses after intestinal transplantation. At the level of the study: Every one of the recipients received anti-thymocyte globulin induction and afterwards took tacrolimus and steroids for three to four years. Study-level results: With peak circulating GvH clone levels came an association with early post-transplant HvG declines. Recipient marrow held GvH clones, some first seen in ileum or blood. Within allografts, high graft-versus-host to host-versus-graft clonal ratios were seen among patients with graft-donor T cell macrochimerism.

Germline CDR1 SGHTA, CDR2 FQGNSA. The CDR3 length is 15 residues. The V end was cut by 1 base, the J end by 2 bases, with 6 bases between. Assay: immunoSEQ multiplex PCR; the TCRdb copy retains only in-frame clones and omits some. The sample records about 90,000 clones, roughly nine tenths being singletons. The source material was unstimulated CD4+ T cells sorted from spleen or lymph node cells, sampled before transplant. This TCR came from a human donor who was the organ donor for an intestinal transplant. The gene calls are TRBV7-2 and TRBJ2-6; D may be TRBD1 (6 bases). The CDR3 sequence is CASSLDRAGANVLTF. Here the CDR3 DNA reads TGTGCCAGCAGCTTAGACAGGGCTGGGGCCAACGTCCTGACTTTC.